Listed below are T cell receptor beta chains from one sample, sequenced in a study of CD8 T cells in ankylosing spondylitis. Each CDR3 protein gets one entry after TCRdb re-called the 5' RACE reads with MiXCR. The sample holds a few hundred thousand distinct CDR3 sequences, around 10% seen once. Input material: blood, either unsorted or a sorted T cell fraction (not recorded which). These receptors came from a female donor with ankylosing spondylitis or in good health (not recorded which). CDR3s include the opening cysteine and the closing phenylalanine or tryptophan. Clone size appears in some rows only: once, few, many, or a class for an expanded clone.

V: TRBV20-1
size: many
J: TRBJ1-5
CDR3: CSATSLSNQPQHF

V: TRBV12-2
size: .
J: TRBJ2-1
CDR3: CASRSRGVHWDEQFF

V: TRBV7-7
size: many
J: TRBJ2-1
CDR3: CASSLNGNEQFF

V: TRBV6-1
size: many
J: TRBJ1-5
CDR3: CASMMRDRCPPYSNQPQHF

V: TRBV5-1
size: .
J: TRBJ1-6
CDR3: CASSPAGTVDSPLHF

V: TRBV28
size: many
J: TRBJ2-5
CDR3: CASREAGILETQYF

V: TRBV4-2
size: many
J: TRBJ2-1
CDR3: CASSQVRGGLGEQFF

V: TRBV24-1
size: many
J: TRBJ1-5
CDR3: CATSDPTASLNQPQHF

V: TRBV7-8
size: .
J: TRBJ2-3
CDR3: CASSLGRAETHTQYF

V: TRBV7-9
size: .
J: TRBJ1-2
CDR3: CASSLQEYYGDTF

V: TRBV7-2
size: few
J: TRBJ2-4
CDR3: CASSLGAGAKNIQYF

V: TRBV12-3/TRBV12-4
size: many
J: TRBJ1-5
CDR3: CASSSSDRNNQPQHF

V: TRBV7-2
size: .
J: TRBJ2-7
CDR3: CASSSSNRDRDYEQYF

V: TRBV18
size: .
J: TRBJ1-5
CDR3: CASSPNSIHSNQPQHF

V: TRBV20-1
size: many
J: TRBJ1-1
CDR3: CSALNPEGNEAFF

V: TRBV10-3
size: many
J: TRBJ1-3
CDR3: CAISATGMNSGNTIYF

V: TRBV25-1
size: many
J: TRBJ2-1
CDR3: CASSDSSGRNEQFF

V: TRBV6-1
size: few
J: TRBJ1-1
CDR3: CASSPVPGTANTEAFF

V: TRBV24-1
size: many
J: TRBJ2-3
CDR3: CATSSSTSTDTQYF

V: TRBV14
size: many
J: TRBJ2-1
CDR3: CASSPGAGSVDEQFF

V: TRBV5-1
size: .
J: TRBJ1-1
CDR3: CASSQGGGTEAFF

V: TRBV10-3
size: many
J: TRBJ2-5
CDR3: CASRLAQTEETQYF

V: TRBV11-2
size: many
J: TRBJ1-3
CDR3: CASSSWTGGRKTRNTIYF

V: TRBV12-3/TRBV12-4
size: many
J: TRBJ1-2
CDR3: CASSFHRDSHGYTF

V: TRBV4-1
size: .
J: TRBJ2-5
CDR3: CASSQEIMRLSSETQYF

V: TRBV7-2
size: few
J: TRBJ1-3
CDR3: CASSAPTLPSGNTIYF

V: TRBV5-1
size: many
J: TRBJ2-7
CDR3: CASSFRPRTYEQYF

V: TRBV7-9
size: few
J: TRBJ2-5
CDR3: CASSSQVYQETQYF

V: TRBV18
size: .
J: TRBJ2-2
CDR3: CASSPQTGELFF

V: TRBV5-1
size: .
J: TRBJ2-7
CDR3: CASSLGRVANEQYF

V: TRBV6-5
size: many
J: TRBJ2-4
CDR3: CASSYSSRDAKNIQYF

V: TRBV20-1
size: many
J: TRBJ1-6
CDR3: CSARSSGMGNSPLHF

V: TRBV12-3/TRBV12-4
size: many
J: TRBJ1-4
CDR3: CASSLTRYEKLFF

V: TRBV14
size: many
J: TRBJ2-2
CDR3: CASSHRSITGELFF

V: TRBV5-1
size: many
J: TRBJ1-5
CDR3: CASSLETGGDQPQHF

V: TRBV15
size: many
J: TRBJ1-4
CDR3: CATSREPAGEKLFF

V: TRBV29-1
size: many
J: TRBJ2-1
CDR3: CSDLAAQSEQFF

V: TRBV27
size: many
J: TRBJ2-3
CDR3: CASTAGLTDTQYF

V: TRBV5-6
size: .
J: TRBJ2-7
CDR3: CASSLTPLRDPSYEQYF

V: TRBV7-2
size: many
J: TRBJ2-7
CDR3: CASSPMRAREQYF

V: TRBV5-1
size: many
J: TRBJ2-3
CDR3: CASSLTTGGRADTQYF

V: TRBV12-3/TRBV12-4
size: many
J: TRBJ2-5
CDR3: CASSLHGQETQYF

V: TRBV20-1
size: few
J: TRBJ2-7
CDR3: CSARQSGTGGHYEQYF

V: TRBV20-1
size: many
J: TRBJ1-5
CDR3: CSARDGVWSNQPQHF

V: TRBV10-3
size: many
J: TRBJ2-5
CDR3: CAISRAPYPETQYF

V: TRBV5-1
size: few
J: TRBJ2-2
CDR3: CASSPDRGSTGELFF

V: TRBV7-8
size: many
J: TRBJ1-5
CDR3: CASSVYRDQPQHF

V: TRBV30
size: .
J: TRBJ1-6
CDR3: CAWSETDNSPLHF

V: TRBV5-1
size: few
J: TRBJ2-2
CDR3: CASSSFGPNTGELFF

V: TRBV29-1
size: .
J: TRBJ1-1
CDR3: CSVGGGLMNTEAFF

V: TRBV12-3/TRBV12-4
size: many
J: TRBJ2-3
CDR3: CASSPRGTQYF

V: TRBV20-1
size: many
J: TRBJ2-7
CDR3: CSARDTSGVWEQYF

V: TRBV12-3/TRBV12-4
size: many
J: TRBJ2-1
CDR3: CASSQRAGAAHNEQFF

V: TRBV27
size: few
J: TRBJ2-5
CDR3: CASSSPRQGQETQYF

V: TRBV5-5
size: few
J: TRBJ2-1
CDR3: CASSWRGYNEQFF

V: TRBV6-1
size: many
J: TRBJ1-5
CDR3: CASRQRPNSNQPQHF

V: TRBV28
size: many
J: TRBJ1-1
CDR3: CASSPRPGRVEAFF

V: TRBV29-1
size: .
J: TRBJ2-2
CDR3: CSVPTVANTGELFF

V: TRBV5-1
size: few
J: TRBJ2-3
CDR3: CASSLDIVPSTDTQYF

V: TRBV20-1
size: many
J: TRBJ1-2
CDR3: CSAPLGQGAFGYTF